This TCR beta chain was documented in a study of naive and memory T cell subsets. The CDR3 has 13 amino acids. V was clipped by 6 bases and J by 4 bases, with 13 bases between them. Germline loops: CDR1 MNHEY, CDR2 SMNVEV (reference sequence). General study results and limits: A few larger clonotypes appeared in naive repertoires, especially CD8, possibly memory cells re-expressing CD45RA.

Worth noting for this clonotype: The antigen remains undetermined.

Cells stained for CD3, CD4, CD8, CD45RA and CD27 were sorted into four subsets. Two oligonucleotides, mixed equimolar, formed the beta constant-region primer covering TRBC1 and TRBC2. Four rounds of PCR amplified the ligated cDNA using nested alpha and beta constant-region primers plus SP2. A 12-nucleotide UMI and the SP2 primer were added to the cDNA 3' end by oligonucleotide ligation. TCRdb recomputed calls from the UMI-ligation and nested PCR reads with MiXCR, one row per CDR3 protein. The sample contains approximately 140,000 distinct CDR3 sequences, roughly a fifth of which appear only once. The specimen sequenced was naive CD8+ T cells from blood. The chain is built from TRBV27 and TRBJ2-7, with a tentative D call TRBD2 (5 bases). The receptor's source is a human donor in good health. The DNA for the CDR3 is TGTGCCAGCAGCCCCACCCGAGGGTACGAGCAGTACTTC. Translation: CASSPTRGYEQYF.